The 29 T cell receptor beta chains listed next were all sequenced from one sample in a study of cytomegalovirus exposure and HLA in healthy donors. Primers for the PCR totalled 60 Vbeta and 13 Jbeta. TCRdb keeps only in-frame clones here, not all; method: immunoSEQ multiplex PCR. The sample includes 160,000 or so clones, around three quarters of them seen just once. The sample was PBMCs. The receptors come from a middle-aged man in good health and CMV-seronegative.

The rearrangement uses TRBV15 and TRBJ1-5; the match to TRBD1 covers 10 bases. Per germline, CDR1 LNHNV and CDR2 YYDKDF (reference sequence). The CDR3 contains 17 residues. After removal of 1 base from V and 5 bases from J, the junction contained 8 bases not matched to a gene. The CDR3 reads CATSRVETGQGYQPQHF. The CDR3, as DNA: TGTGCCACCAGCAGAGTTGAGACGGGACAGGGGTATCAGCCCCAGCATTTT. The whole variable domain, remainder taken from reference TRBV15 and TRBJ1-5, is DAMVIQNPRYQVTQFGKPVTLSCSQTLNHNVMYWYQQKSSQAPKLLFHYYDKDFNNEADTPDNFQSRRPNTSFCFLDIRSPGLGDTAMYLCATSRVETGQGYQPQHFGDGTRLSIL.

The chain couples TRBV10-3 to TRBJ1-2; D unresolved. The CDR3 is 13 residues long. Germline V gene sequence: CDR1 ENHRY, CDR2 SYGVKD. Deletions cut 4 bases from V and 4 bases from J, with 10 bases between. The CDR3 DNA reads TGTGCCATCAGTGGTGGGCTGGGCTATGGCTACACCTTC. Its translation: CAISGGLGYGYTF.

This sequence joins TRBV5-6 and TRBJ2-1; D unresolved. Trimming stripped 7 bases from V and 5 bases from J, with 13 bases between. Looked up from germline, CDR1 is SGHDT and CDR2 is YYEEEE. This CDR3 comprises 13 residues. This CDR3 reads CASARWANNEQFF. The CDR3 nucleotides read TGTGCCAGCGCACGCTGGGCTAACAATGAGCAGTTCTTC.

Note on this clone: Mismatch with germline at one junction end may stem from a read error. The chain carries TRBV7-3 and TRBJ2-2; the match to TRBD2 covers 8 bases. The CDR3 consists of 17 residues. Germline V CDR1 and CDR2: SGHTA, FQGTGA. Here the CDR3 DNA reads TGTGCCAGCAGCGTAACCGGACTAGCAGCTTCAGCCGGGGAGCTGTTTTTT. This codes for CASSVTGLAASAGELFF.

The CDR3 spells CASIRSSGNTIYF. Written as DNA, the CDR3 is TGTGCCAGCATCCGTAGCTCTGGAAACACCATATATTTT. The chain employs TRBV28 and TRBJ1-3, with D unresolved. The V and J ends lost 7 bases and 0 bases respectively, with 7 bases between them. The CDR3 loop spans 13 amino acids. Germline lookup yields CDR1 MDHEN and CDR2 SYDVKM.

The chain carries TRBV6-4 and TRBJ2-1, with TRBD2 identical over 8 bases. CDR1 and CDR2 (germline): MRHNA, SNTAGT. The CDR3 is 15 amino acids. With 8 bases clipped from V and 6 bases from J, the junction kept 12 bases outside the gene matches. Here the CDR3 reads CASSGDSGMTNEQFF. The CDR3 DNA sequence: TGTGCCAGCTCTGGGGATAGCGGGATGACCAATGAGCAGTTCTTC.

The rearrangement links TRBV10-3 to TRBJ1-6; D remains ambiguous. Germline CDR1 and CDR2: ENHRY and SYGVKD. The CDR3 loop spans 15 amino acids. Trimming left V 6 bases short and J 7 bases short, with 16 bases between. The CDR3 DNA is TGTGCCATCAGCCCCGCGGGTCCTCGCAATTCACCCCTCCACTTT. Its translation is CAISPAGPRNSPLHF.

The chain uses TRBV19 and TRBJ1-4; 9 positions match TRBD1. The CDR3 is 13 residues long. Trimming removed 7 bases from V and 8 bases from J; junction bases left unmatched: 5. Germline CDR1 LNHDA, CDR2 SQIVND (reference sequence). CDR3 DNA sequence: TGTGCCAGTACTGGGACAGGGAACGAAAAACTGTTTTTT. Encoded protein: CASTGTGNEKLFF.

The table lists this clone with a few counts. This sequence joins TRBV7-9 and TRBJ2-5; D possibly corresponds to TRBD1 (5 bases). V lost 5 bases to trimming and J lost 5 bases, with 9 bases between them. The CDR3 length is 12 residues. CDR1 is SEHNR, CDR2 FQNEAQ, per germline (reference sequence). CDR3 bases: TGTGCCAGCAGCACAGGCTGGGAGACCCAGTACTTC. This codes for CASSTGWETQYF.

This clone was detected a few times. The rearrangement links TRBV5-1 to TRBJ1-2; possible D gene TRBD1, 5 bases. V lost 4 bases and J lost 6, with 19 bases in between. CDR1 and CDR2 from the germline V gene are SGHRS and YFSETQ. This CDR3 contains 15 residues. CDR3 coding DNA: TGCGCCAGCAGCCCTCAGGGCTCCATAGATCATGGCTACACCTTC. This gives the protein CASSPQGSIDHGYTF.

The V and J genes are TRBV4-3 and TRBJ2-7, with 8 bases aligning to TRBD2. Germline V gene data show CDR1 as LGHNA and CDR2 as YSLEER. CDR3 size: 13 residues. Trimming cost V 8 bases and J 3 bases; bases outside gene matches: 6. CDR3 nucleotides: TGCGCCAGCCGCCCGGGGGGGGACTACGAGCAGTACTTC. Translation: CASRPGGDYEQYF.

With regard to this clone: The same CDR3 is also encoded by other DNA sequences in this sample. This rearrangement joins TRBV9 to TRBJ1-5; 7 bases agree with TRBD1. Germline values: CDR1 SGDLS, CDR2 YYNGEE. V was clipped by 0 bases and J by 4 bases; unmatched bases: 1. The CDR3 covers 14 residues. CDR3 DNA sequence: TGTGCCAGCAGCGTAGGGACAGGAAATCAGCCCCAGCATTTT. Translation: CASSVGTGNQPQHF.

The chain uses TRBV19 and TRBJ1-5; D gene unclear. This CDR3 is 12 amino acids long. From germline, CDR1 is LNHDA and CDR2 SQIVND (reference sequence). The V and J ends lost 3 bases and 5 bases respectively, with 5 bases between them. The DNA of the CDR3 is TGTGCCAGTAGTATCCAGGATCAGCCCCAGCATTTT. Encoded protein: CASSIQDQPQHF. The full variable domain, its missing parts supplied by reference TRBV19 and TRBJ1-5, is DGGITQSPKYLFRKEGQNVTLSCEQNLNHDAMYWYRQDPGQGLRLIYYSQIVNDFQKGDIAEGYSVSREKKESFPLTVTSAQKNPTAFYLCASSIQDQPQHFGDGTRLSIL.

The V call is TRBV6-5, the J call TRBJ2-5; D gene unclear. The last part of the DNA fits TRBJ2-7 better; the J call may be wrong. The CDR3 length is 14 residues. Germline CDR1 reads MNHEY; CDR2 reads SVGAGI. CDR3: CASSYSGPTYEQYF. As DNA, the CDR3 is TGTGCCAGCAGTTACTCGGGCCCTACCTACGAGCAGTACTTC.

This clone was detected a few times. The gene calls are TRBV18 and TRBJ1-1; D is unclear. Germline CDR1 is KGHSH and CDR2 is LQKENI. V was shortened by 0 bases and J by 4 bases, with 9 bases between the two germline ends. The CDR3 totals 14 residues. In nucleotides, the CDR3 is TGTGCCAGCTCACCACCTGGTATGAGCACTGAAGCTTTCTTT. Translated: CASSPPGMSTEAFF.

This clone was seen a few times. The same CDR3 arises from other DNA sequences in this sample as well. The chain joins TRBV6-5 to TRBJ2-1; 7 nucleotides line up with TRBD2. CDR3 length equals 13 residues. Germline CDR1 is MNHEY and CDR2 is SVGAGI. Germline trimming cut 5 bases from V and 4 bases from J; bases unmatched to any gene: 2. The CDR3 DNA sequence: TGTGCCAGCAGTAGGACTAGATACAATGAGCAGTTCTTC. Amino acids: CASSRTRYNEQFF.

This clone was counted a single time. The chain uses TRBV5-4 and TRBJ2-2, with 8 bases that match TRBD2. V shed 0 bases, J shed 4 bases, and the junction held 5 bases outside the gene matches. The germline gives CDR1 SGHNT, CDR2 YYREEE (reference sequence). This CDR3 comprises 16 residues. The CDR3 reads CASSLAAGGSTGELFF. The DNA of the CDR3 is TGTGCCAGCAGCTTGGCGGCGGGAGGAAGCACCGGGGAGCTGTTTTTT.

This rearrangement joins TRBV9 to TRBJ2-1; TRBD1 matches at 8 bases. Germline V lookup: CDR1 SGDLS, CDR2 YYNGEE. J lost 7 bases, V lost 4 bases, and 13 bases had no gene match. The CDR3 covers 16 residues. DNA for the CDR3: TGTGCCAGCAGCTCCGGGGGACAGGTTTTCTTTAATGAGCAGTTCTTC. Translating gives CASSSGGQVFFNEQFF.

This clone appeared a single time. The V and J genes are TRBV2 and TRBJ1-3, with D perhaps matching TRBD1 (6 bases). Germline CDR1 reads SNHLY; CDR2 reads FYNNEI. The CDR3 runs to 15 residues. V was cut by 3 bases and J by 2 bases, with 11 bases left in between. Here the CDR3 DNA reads TGTGCCAGCAGTGAGACAGGACCGACTGGAAACACCATATATTTT. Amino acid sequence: CASSETGPTGNTIYF.

The CDR3 nucleotides read TGCGCCAGCAGCCTGACAGGGCTAGGAGGAAACACCATATATTTT. Translated: CASSLTGLGGNTIYF. The chain has TRBV5-1 and TRBJ1-3, with 7 bases identical to TRBD1. Trimming cost V 4 bases and J 4 bases; bases outside gene matches: 8. CDR1 and CDR2 from the germline V gene are SGHRS and YFSETQ. The CDR3 has 15 residues.

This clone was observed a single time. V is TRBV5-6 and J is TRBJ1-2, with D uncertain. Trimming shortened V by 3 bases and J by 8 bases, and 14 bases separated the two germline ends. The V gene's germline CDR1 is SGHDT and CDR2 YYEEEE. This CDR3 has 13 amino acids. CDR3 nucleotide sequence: TGTGCCAGCAGCTCAAAACCGGGATGGGGCTACACCTTC. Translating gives CASSSKPGWGYTF.

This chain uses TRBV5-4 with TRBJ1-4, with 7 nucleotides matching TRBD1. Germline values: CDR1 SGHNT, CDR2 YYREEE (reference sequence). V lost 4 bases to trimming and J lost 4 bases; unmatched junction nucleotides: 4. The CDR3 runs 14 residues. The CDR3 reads CASSQDRFNEKLFF. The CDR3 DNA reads TGTGCCAGCAGCCAGGACAGGTTTAATGAAAAACTGTTTTTT.

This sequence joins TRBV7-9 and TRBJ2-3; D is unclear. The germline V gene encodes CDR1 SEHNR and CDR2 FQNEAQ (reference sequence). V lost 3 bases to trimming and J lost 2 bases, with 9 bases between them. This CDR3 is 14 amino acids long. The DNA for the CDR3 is TGTGCCAGCAGCTTGAGTTCCCCCACAGATACGCAGTATTTT. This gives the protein CASSLSSPTDTQYF. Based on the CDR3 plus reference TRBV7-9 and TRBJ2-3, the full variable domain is DTGVSQNPRHKITKRGQNVTFRCDPISEHNRLYWYRQTLGQGPEFLTYFQNEAQLEKSRLLSDRFSAERPKGSFSTLEIQRTEQGDSAMYLCASSLSSPTDTQYFGPGTRLTVL.

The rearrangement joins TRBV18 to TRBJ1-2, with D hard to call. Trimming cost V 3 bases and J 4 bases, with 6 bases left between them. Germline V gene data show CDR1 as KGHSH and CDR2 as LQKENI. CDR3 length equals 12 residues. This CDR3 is CASSPGGYGYTF. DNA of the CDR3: TGTGCCAGCTCACCCGGTGGCTATGGCTACACCTTC.

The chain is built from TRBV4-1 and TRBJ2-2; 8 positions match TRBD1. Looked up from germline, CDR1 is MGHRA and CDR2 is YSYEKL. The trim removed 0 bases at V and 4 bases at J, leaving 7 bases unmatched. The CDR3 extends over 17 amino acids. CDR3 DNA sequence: TGCGCCAGCAGCCAAGATCTCCTGGACAGGGCCACCGGGGAGCTGTTTTTT. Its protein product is CASSQDLLDRATGELFF.

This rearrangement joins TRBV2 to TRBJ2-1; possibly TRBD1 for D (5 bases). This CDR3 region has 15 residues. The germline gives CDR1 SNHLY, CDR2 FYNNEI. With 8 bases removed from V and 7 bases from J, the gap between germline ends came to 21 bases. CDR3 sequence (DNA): TGTGCCAGCTACATTGGGGCAGGGCCCAGGAATGAGCAGTTCTTC. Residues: CASYIGAGPRNEQFF.

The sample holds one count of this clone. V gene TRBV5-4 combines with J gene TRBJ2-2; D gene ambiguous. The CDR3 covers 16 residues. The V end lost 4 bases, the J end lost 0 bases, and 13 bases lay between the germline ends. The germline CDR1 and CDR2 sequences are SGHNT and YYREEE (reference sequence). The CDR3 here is CASSLPPAPNTGELFF. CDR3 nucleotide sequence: TGTGCCAGCAGCCTCCCTCCCGCGCCGAACACCGGGGAGCTGTTTTTT.

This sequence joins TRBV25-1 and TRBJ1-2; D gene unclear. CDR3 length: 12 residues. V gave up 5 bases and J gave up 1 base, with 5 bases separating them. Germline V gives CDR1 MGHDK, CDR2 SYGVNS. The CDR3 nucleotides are TGTGCCAGCAGTCCTAATAACTATGGCTACACCTTC. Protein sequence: CASSPNNYGYTF.

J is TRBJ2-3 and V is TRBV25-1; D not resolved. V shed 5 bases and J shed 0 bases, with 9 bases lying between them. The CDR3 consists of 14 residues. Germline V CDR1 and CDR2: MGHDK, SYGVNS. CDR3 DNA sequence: TGTGCCAGCAGTCCCAGAATGAGCACAGATACGCAGTATTTT. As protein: CASSPRMSTDTQYF.